This is a list of T cell receptor beta chains from one sample in a study of blood T cell repertoires in COVID-19. Sequenced by immunoSEQ multiplex PCR; TCRdb stores in-frame clones only, minus some. The table lists 150,000 or so clones, approximately 83% of them singletons, with approximately 8% in the top ten. The specimen sequenced was peripheral blood. The receptors derive from a man aged 60 to 69 with acute or convalescent COVID-19. Each CDR3 is given with its conserved first and last residue. Each record gives: D gene, V gene, J gene, clone size, CDR3 protein, CDR3 DNA. A D gene is named only where the DNA matches it firmly. A clone size is listed for some rows: how often the clone was seen (once, few, many), or a class if it is expanded.

d_gene: NA
v_gene: TRBV7-2
j_gene: TRBJ1-3
abundance: NA
CDR3aa: CASSLEVAGDTIYF
CDR3nt: TGTGCCAGCAGCTTAGAGGTTGCCGGGGACACCATATATTTT

d_gene: TRBD1
v_gene: TRBV28
j_gene: TRBJ2-1
abundance: NA
CDR3aa: CASTFYRGDSYNEQFF
CDR3nt: TGTGCCAGCACCTTCTACAGGGGGGACTCCTACAATGAGCAGTTCTTC

d_gene: NA
v_gene: TRBV6-5
j_gene: TRBJ1-2
abundance: few
CDR3aa: CASSTGGRYGYTF
CDR3nt: TGTGCCAGCAGTACGGGGGGACGTTATGGCTACACCTTC

d_gene: TRBD2
v_gene: TRBV19
j_gene: TRBJ2-1
abundance: NA
CDR3aa: CASTRTSGLYNEQFF
CDR3nt: TGTGCCAGTACTCGGACTAGCGGGCTCTACAATGAGCAGTTCTTC

d_gene: TRBD1
v_gene: TRBV11-2
j_gene: TRBJ1-1
abundance: NA
CDR3aa: CASSSRTGNTEAFF
CDR3nt: TGTGCCAGCAGCTCGCGGACAGGGAACACTGAAGCTTTCTTT

d_gene: TRBD1
v_gene: TRBV7-3
j_gene: TRBJ1-1
abundance: NA
CDR3aa: CASSWTGNTEAFF
CDR3nt: TGTGCCAGCAGCTGGACAGGGAACACTGAAGCTTTCTTT

d_gene: TRBD1
v_gene: TRBV11-2
j_gene: TRBJ1-1
abundance: NA
CDR3aa: CASGTGWAEAFF
CDR3nt: TGTGCCAGTGGGACAGGATGGGCTGAAGCTTTCTTT

d_gene: NA
v_gene: TRBV4-2
j_gene: TRBJ2-3
abundance: once
CDR3aa: CASSQEFTGSSTDTQYF
CDR3nt: TGTGCCAGCAGCCAAGAATTCACCGGGTCTAGCACAGATACGCAGTATTTT

d_gene: TRBD1
v_gene: TRBV10-3
j_gene: TRBJ2-3
abundance: NA
CDR3aa: CAISESGTGPKGDTQYF
CDR3nt: TGTGCCATCAGTGAGTCCGGGACAGGCCCAAAAGGAGATACGCAGTATTTT

d_gene: NA
v_gene: TRBV10-2
j_gene: TRBJ1-6
abundance: NA
CDR3aa: CASSVDGGNNSPLHF
CDR3nt: TGCGCCAGCAGTGTGGACGGGGGAAATAATTCACCCCTCCACTTT

d_gene: TRBD1
v_gene: TRBV9
j_gene: TRBJ1-1
abundance: NA
CDR3aa: CASSVSGQGYSEAFF
CDR3nt: TGTGCCAGCAGCGTGTCGGGACAGGGGTATTCTGAAGCTTTCTTT

d_gene: TRBD1
v_gene: TRBV18
j_gene: TRBJ1-5
abundance: NA
CDR3aa: CASTGQGNQPQHF
CDR3nt: TGTGCCAGCACCGGACAGGGCAATCAGCCCCAGCATTTT

d_gene: NA
v_gene: TRBV3-1/TRBV3-2
j_gene: TRBJ2-7
abundance: NA
CDR3aa: CASSYSSYEQYF
CDR3nt: TGTGCCAGCAGCTACAGCTCCTACGAGCAGTACTTC

d_gene: TRBD1
v_gene: TRBV28
j_gene: TRBJ1-6
abundance: NA
CDR3aa: CASSAGGAQISPLHF
CDR3nt: TGTGCCAGCAGTGCAGGGGGCGCTCAGATTTCACCCCTCCACTTT

d_gene: TRBD2
v_gene: TRBV3-1/TRBV3-2
j_gene: TRBJ2-4
abundance: NA
CDR3aa: CASSLMGLAANIQYF
CDR3nt: TGTGCCAGCAGCCTCATGGGACTAGCTGCGAACATTCAGTACTTC

d_gene: NA
v_gene: TRBV28
j_gene: TRBJ1-4
abundance: NA
CDR3aa: CASSLQDTSKLFF
CDR3nt: TGTGCCAGCAGTTTACAGGACACCTCTAAACTGTTTTTT

d_gene: TRBD2
v_gene: TRBV5-1
j_gene: TRBJ2-2
abundance: NA
CDR3aa: CASSPLAGEVTGELFF
CDR3nt: TGCGCCAGCAGCCCTCTAGCGGGAGAGGTCACCGGGGAGCTGTTTTTT

d_gene: TRBD1
v_gene: TRBV28
j_gene: TRBJ2-7
abundance: NA
CDR3aa: CASSTPGQYSYEQYF
CDR3nt: TGTGCCAGCAGCACCCCGGGACAGTACTCCTACGAGCAGTACTTC

d_gene: TRBD2
v_gene: TRBV29-1
j_gene: TRBJ2-7
abundance: NA
CDR3aa: CSAWSSGDEQYF
CDR3nt: TGCAGCGCGTGGAGTAGCGGGGACGAGCAGTACTTC

d_gene: NA
v_gene: TRBV5-1
j_gene: TRBJ2-2
abundance: NA
CDR3aa: CASSTGQNTGELFF
CDR3nt: TGCGCCAGCAGCACCGGACAGAACACCGGGGAGCTGTTTTTT

d_gene: NA
v_gene: TRBV23-1
j_gene: TRBJ1-1
abundance: NA
CDR3aa: CASSPDGNTEAFF
CDR3nt: TGCGCCAGCAGTCCAGATGGGAACACTGAAGCTTTCTTT

d_gene: NA
v_gene: TRBV28
j_gene: TRBJ2-1
abundance: NA
CDR3aa: CAIGGQGSSYNEQFF
CDR3nt: TGTGCCATCGGGGGTCAGGGCAGCTCCTACAATGAGCAGTTCTTC

d_gene: NA
v_gene: TRBV10-3
j_gene: TRBJ2-1
abundance: NA
CDR3aa: CAISADRQSGEQFF
CDR3nt: TGTGCCATCAGTGCGGATCGACAGTCCGGTGAGCAGTTCTTC

d_gene: NA
v_gene: TRBV5-4
j_gene: TRBJ2-5
abundance: NA
CDR3aa: CASTSRRGPETQYF
CDR3nt: TGTGCCAGTACTTCGAGGAGAGGCCCGGAGACCCAGTACTTC

d_gene: NA
v_gene: TRBV7-9
j_gene: TRBJ1-1
abundance: NA
CDR3aa: CASSLLQGNTEAFF
CDR3nt: TGTGCCAGCAGCCTCCTGCAGGGGAACACTGAAGCTTTCTTT

d_gene: NA
v_gene: TRBV5-6
j_gene: TRBJ2-1
abundance: NA
CDR3aa: CASSLELTPEQFF
CDR3nt: TGTGCCAGCAGCTTGGAACTAACCCCAGAGCAGTTCTTC

d_gene: NA
v_gene: TRBV6-5
j_gene: TRBJ2-7
abundance: NA
CDR3aa: CASSRTPEGSYEQYF
CDR3nt: TGTGCCAGCAGTCGGACACCGGAGGGCTCCTACGAGCAGTACTTC

d_gene: NA
v_gene: TRBV23-1
j_gene: TRBJ1-1
abundance: NA
CDR3aa: CASSRPVIGQKNTEAFF
CDR3nt: TGCGCCAGCAGTCGACCCGTGATCGGACAGAAGAACACTGAAGCTTTCTTT

d_gene: TRBD1
v_gene: TRBV13
j_gene: TRBJ2-4
abundance: NA
CDR3aa: CASRWTGGNIQYF
CDR3nt: TGTGCCAGCAGATGGACAGGGGGAAACATTCAGTACTTC

d_gene: TRBD1
v_gene: TRBV5-1
j_gene: TRBJ2-7
abundance: NA
CDR3aa: CASSTRQGFYEQYF
CDR3nt: TGCGCCAGCAGCACCAGACAGGGGTTCTACGAGCAGTACTTC

d_gene: TRBD2
v_gene: TRBV5-4
j_gene: TRBJ2-5
abundance: NA
CDR3aa: CASSYNAGGQETQYF
CDR3nt: TGTGCCAGCAGTTATAATGCGGGAGGCCAAGAGACCCAGTACTTC

d_gene: NA
v_gene: TRBV28
j_gene: TRBJ2-5
abundance: NA
CDR3aa: CASSRSMDQETQYF
CDR3nt: TGTGCCAGCAGCCGCTCTATGGACCAAGAGACCCAGTACTTC

d_gene: NA
v_gene: TRBV4-1
j_gene: TRBJ1-4
abundance: NA
CDR3aa: CASSQGWGSTNEKLFF
CDR3nt: TGCGCCAGCAGCCAAGGGTGGGGCTCAACTAATGAAAAACTGTTTTTT

d_gene: NA
v_gene: TRBV7-2
j_gene: TRBJ1-1
abundance: NA
CDR3aa: CASSLVAGDRTEAFF
CDR3nt: TGTGCCAGCAGCTTAGTGGCAGGGGACCGCACTGAAGCTTTCTTT

d_gene: TRBD2
v_gene: TRBV28
j_gene: TRBJ2-1
abundance: NA
CDR3aa: CASSSPGGTSGYNEQFF
CDR3nt: TGTGCCAGCAGTAGCCCCGGGGGGACTAGCGGATACAATGAGCAGTTCTTC

d_gene: TRBD2
v_gene: TRBV30
j_gene: TRBJ2-3
abundance: NA
CDR3aa: CAWSGLAGARTDTQYF
CDR3nt: TGTGCCTGGAGTGGACTAGCGGGAGCCCGCACAGATACGCAGTATTTT

d_gene: TRBD1
v_gene: TRBV6-5
j_gene: TRBJ1-5
abundance: NA
CDR3aa: CASKGQAVNQPQHF
CDR3nt: TGTGCCAGCAAGGGACAGGCCGTAAATCAGCCCCAGCATTTT

d_gene: TRBD2
v_gene: TRBV13
j_gene: TRBJ2-3
abundance: NA
CDR3aa: CASSLGASGFTDTQYF
CDR3nt: TGTGCCAGCAGCTTAGGCGCTAGCGGTTTCACAGATACGCAGTATTTT

d_gene: NA
v_gene: TRBV7-9
j_gene: TRBJ2-5
abundance: NA
CDR3aa: CASSLGAGGETQYF
CDR3nt: TGTGCCAGCAGCTTAGGGGCGGGTGGAGAGACCCAGTACTTC

d_gene: TRBD2
v_gene: TRBV5-4
j_gene: TRBJ2-2
abundance: NA
CDR3aa: CASSPGLAGGPAGELFF
CDR3nt: TGTGCCAGCAGCCCCGGACTAGCGGGAGGGCCTGCCGGGGAGCTGTTTTTT